This TCR beta chain appears in the sequencing data of a study of regulatory and conventional T cells in RAG deficiency. Regarding the study as a whole: Omenn patients showed >80% Treg-Tconv overlap and shorter CDR3 lengths. RAG-deficient patients showed markedly lower Shannon entropy and higher Simpson indices than control T-cell subsets. Other subsets showed around 9.4-fold reductions, but Treg unique TCR beta sequences fell approximately 100-fold in these patients.

Only in-frame clones appear in the TCRdb table, and some are missing; sequencing was by immunoSEQ multiplex PCR. The sample yields more than 9,000 clones, 89% seen once. The sorted regulatory T cells were CD4+, CD25-high and CD127-low, with genomic DNA sequenced. In regard to this clone: The target antigen is unknown.

Germline CDR1 is MNHNY and CDR2 is SVGAGI (reference sequence). Deletions cut 7 bases from V and 2 bases from J, with 8 bases between. The CDR3 has 12 residues. Another study also made use of these data, one on regulatory T cells. According to that study: The primer mix had 52 TRBV and 13 TRBJ primers. Patient repertoires had restricted TRB V-J pairs and skewed V and J usage, most in Tregs.

V gene TRBV6-6 combines with J gene TRBJ1-2, with D possibly matching TRBD1 (5 bases). Sequences were obtained from Tregs sorted from blood. This clonotype was sampled from a human donor in good health. The CDR3: CASKEGNYGYTF. CDR3 coding DNA: TGTGCCAGCAAGGAGGGGAACTATGGCTACACCTTC.